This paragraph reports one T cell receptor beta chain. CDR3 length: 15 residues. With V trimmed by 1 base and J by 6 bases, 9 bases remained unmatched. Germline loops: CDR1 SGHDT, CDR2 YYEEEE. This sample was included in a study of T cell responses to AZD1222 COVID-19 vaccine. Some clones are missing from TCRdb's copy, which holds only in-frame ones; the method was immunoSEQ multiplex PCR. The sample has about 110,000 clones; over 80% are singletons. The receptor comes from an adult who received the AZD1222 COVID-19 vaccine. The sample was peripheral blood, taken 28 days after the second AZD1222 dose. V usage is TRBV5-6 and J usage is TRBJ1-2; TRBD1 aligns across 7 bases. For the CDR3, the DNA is TGTGCCAGCAGCTTGACGTTCAGGGACAGTCATGGCTACACCTTC. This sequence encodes CASSLTFRDSHGYTF.